This is a list of T cell receptor beta chains from one sample in a study of regulatory T cells in long-lasting Graves disease. TCRdb processed the multiplex PCR reads anew with MiXCR; each CDR3 protein has one entry. This sample yields 530,000 or so distinct CDR3 sequences, of which 15% to 20% are seen a single time; about 12% belongs to the top ten. The sample was also linked to a second study, of T cells in Graves' hyperthyroidism and ophthalmopathy.

The source material was peripheral blood mononuclear cells (PBMCs), sampled at new diagnosis, from a patient treated with antithyroid drugs. The source is a man aged 18 to 29 with Graves disease. Each CDR3 is given with its conserved first and last residue. Part of the rows lack a size; the others show once, few, many or a class for expanded clones.

v_call cdr3_length clone_size cdr3_aa
TRBV12-3/TRBV12-4 14 many CASNTRGANYGYTF
TRBV3-1 15 many CASSQDPSGYGELFF
TRBV4-1 17 few CASSQGFLAGASDEQFF
TRBV20-1 18 . CSASFREVIRVGAYEQYF
TRBV24-1 14 . CATSDPGTYNEQFF
TRBV12-5 13 many CASGLGGGETQYF
TRBV20-1 15 few CSARDLLSGANVLTF
TRBV9 17 . CASSSNRLTAVGEKLFF
TRBV7-8 16 many CASSLLGPRYSYGYTF
TRBV20-1 14 . CSPRGLAFTDTQYF
TRBV2 15 many CASSVTGSVDEKLFF
TRBV4-2 18 once CASSTPGLAGAKPYEQYF
TRBV20-1 15 . CSARDRQDITYEQYF
TRBV12-5 15 . CASGLRRGAKNIQYF
TRBV2 13 many CASSEDRGYGYTF
TRBV20-1 12 many CSASTTGETQYF
TRBV30 12 few CAWSPGDYGYTF
TRBV2 16 many CASRESRAGGGNEQFF
TRBV6-1 15 many CASSEGTSATYEQYF
TRBV4-1 14 few CASSRLTSANEQFF
TRBV20-1 13 many CSAHLSGLETQYF
TRBV12-3/TRBV12-4 14 many CASSFQGRNTEAFF
TRBV15 16 many CATSIGPQKAKNIQYF
TRBV5-1 15 many CASSVQRGGADTQYF
TRBV7-9 13 . CASSLQFSYEQYF
TRBV10-3 13 many CAIGNSGRSRKYF
TRBV4-1 14 . CASSPGTEHYEQYF
TRBV20-1 14 . CSAAETSGSHEQYF
TRBV20-1 14 few CSASPGGVYNEQFF
TRBV12-3/TRBV12-4 14 . CASLLSDRPETQYF
TRBV7-9 18 . CASSLTGQGFSGANVLTF
TRBV11-2 15 many CASSLVQGMNTEAFF
TRBV5-8 16 . CASSYRDRETKNIQYF
TRBV10-2 15 few CASSESSGGGNTIYF
TRBV6-2/TRBV6-3 13 few CASSYSPPLEQYF
TRBV6-5 14 many CASSYGQVIDGYTF
TRBV6-2/TRBV6-3 10 many CASKAETQYF
TRBV5-1 15 . CASSLEGQGSHTQYF
TRBV18 16 . CAGSPLPGQADYGYTF
TRBV4-1 18 few CASSQGPSGSVSYNEQFF
TRBV9 13 few CASSGTRPWELFF
TRBV20-1 14 few CSARAAGMRNIQYF
TRBV7-9 15 many CASSWGTGGYNEQFF
TRBV28 14 few CASSIGQSYNEQFF
TRBV7-3 16 few CASSSGTDDSYNEQFF
TRBV6-2/TRBV6-3 15 . CASSEAKGFRNIQYF
TRBV27 16 few CASSLLPGGRSDIQYF
TRBV3-1 12 many CASTLKSGVAFF
TRBV20-1 17 . CSARRYGGGRAMGELFF
TRBV20-1 15 . CSAQPTGGGFYEQYF
TRBV25-1 17 few CASTPPLVAGETDTQYF